Below, 14 T cell receptor beta chains from the same sample are listed, as sequenced in a study of T cells in Graves' hyperthyroidism and ophthalmopathy. Template material for amplifying TCR beta CDR3 regions consisted of RNA transcripts. Primed by the HTBI set, a first-round RT-PCR was run on the TCR CDR3. TCRdb fed the multiplex PCR reads into MiXCR, producing one record per CDR3 protein. The sample consists of around 400,000 distinct CDR3 sequences, less than 15% of them appearing once. Sequences were obtained from blood. These receptors were obtained from a young woman with Graves' hyperthyroidism.

The sample holds many counts of this clonotype. This chain links TRBV7-9 with TRBJ2-3; 14 bases fit TRBD2. V was pared by 8 bases and J by 0 bases, with 4 bases of the junction left unmatched. CDR3 length: 16 amino acids. The germline gives CDR1 SEHNR, CDR2 FQNEAQ (reference sequence). Here the CDR3 DNA reads TGTGCCAGCGGACTAGCGGGAGGACCCAGCACAGATACGCAGTATTTT. This encodes CASGLAGGPSTDTQYF.

On this clonotype itself: Possible read error: a much larger clone is one base away. The rearrangement uses TRBV30 and TRBJ2-1; 9 bases line up with TRBD1. Germline V lookup: CDR1 GTSNPN, CDR2 SVGIG (reference sequence). V shed 5 bases, J shed 9 bases, and the junction held 8 bases outside the gene matches. The CDR3 totals 13 residues. CDR3 region: CAWGGTGLGEQFF. CDR3 DNA sequence: TGTGCCTGGGGGGGGACAGGGCTGGGTGAGCAGTTCTTC.

This clonotype was picked up many times. The genes are TRBV2 and TRBJ2-1; TRBD2 aligns across 8 bases. The CDR3 loop spans 15 amino acids. Trimming cost V 3 bases and J 5 bases; bases outside gene matches: 6. Germline values: CDR1 SNHLY, CDR2 FYNNEI. The CDR3 coding sequence is TGTGCCAGCAGTGATCCGAGCGGGAGTGACAATGAGCAGTTCTTC. This codes for CASSDPSGSDNEQFF.

The V call is TRBV9, the J call TRBJ2-3, with 8 bases matching TRBD2. This CDR3 comprises 18 residues. Losses at the gene ends were 0 bases for V and 1 base for J; bases not matched to a gene: 10. Germline CDR1 and CDR2: SGDLS and YYNGEE. The DNA of the CDR3 is TGTGCCAGCAGCGTAGAAGAACGGGGAGCGGGGGGCACAGATACGCAGTATTTT. Amino acids: CASSVEERGAGGTDTQYF.

In this sample, this clonotype turned up many times. The V call is TRBV29-1, the J call TRBJ2-3; D uncertain. The germline V gene encodes CDR1 SQVTM and CDR2 ANQGSEA. V lost 4 bases and J 2 bases, leaving 10 bases between the germline ends. This CDR3 contains 13 residues. The CDR3 loop reads CSVGLTNTDTQYF. The CDR3, as DNA: TGCAGCGTTGGACTTACGAACACAGATACGCAGTATTTT.

V usage is TRBV20-1 and J usage is TRBJ2-1, with 8 bases fitting TRBD2. The CDR3 is 15 amino acids. Germline trimming cut 5 bases from V and 5 bases from J; bases unmatched to any gene: 11. Germline V CDR1 and CDR2: DFQATT, SNEGSKA (reference sequence). The CDR3 nucleotides are TGCAGTGCTGGACAAACTAGCGGAGTCGACAATGAGCAGTTCTTC. Encoded protein: CSAGQTSGVDNEQFF.

This chain uses TRBV9 with TRBJ2-2, with D perhaps assigned TRBD1 or TRBD2 (6 bases each). The CDR3 runs to 15 residues. V gave up 2 bases and J gave up 4 bases, with 12 bases separating them. Germline-derived CDR1 and CDR2 are SGDLS and YYNGEE. The chain's CDR3 is CASSVRGASTGELFF. CDR3 DNA sequence: TGTGCCAGCAGCGTTAGGGGGGCCAGCACCGGGGAGCTGTTTTTT.

This clonotype occurred many times. J is TRBJ1-2 and V is TRBV28, with D tentatively TRBD1 (6 bases). The CDR3 spans 15 residues. In germline, CDR1 is MDHEN, CDR2 SYDVKM. V was pared by 6 bases and J by 0 bases, with 14 bases between. For the CDR3, the DNA is TGTGCCAGCAGCCTAGGACAGACAACTAACTATGGCTACACCTTC. Amino acid sequence: CASSLGQTTNYGYTF.

The table lists this clonotype with many counts. The V and J genes are TRBV18 and TRBJ2-7; D is perhaps TRBD1 (6 bases). The CDR3 consists of 13 residues. The V gene lost 2 bases and the J gene lost 3 bases, with 8 bases spanning the gap. CDR1 is KGHSH and CDR2 is LQKENI in the germline V gene. The CDR3 bases are TGTGCCAGCTCACCAGGGGACAACTACGAGCAGTACTTC. Amino acids: CASSPGDNYEQYF.

This clonotype occurred many times. This rearrangement joins TRBV19 to TRBJ1-1; the D gene is possibly TRBD1 (6 bases). Trimming took 1 base from V and 7 from J, leaving 13 bases between them. The CDR3 loop spans 14 amino acids. The germline CDR1 and CDR2 sequences are LNHDA and SQIVND (reference sequence). The CDR3 protein is CASSIADSSFEAFF. DNA for the CDR3: TGTGCCAGTAGTATAGCGGACAGCTCCTTTGAAGCTTTCTTT.

This clonotype was seen at least ten times. The chain combines TRBV11-2 with TRBJ2-3; 7 bases are a match to TRBD2. This CDR3 has 14 residues. In germline, CDR1 is SGHAT, CDR2 FQNNGV. Germline trimming cut 1 base from V and 4 bases from J; bases unmatched to any gene: 2. Here the CDR3 reads CASSLAGGPDTQYF. DNA of the CDR3: TGTGCCAGCAGCTTAGCGGGAGGACCAGATACGCAGTATTTT.

In nucleotides, the CDR3 is TGCAGTGCTTCTGGACTAGCGGGAGCGGATGAGCAGTTCTTC. Translating gives CSASGLAGADEQFF. The gene calls are TRBV20-1 and TRBJ2-1, with 13 bases aligning to TRBD2. Germline V CDR1 and CDR2: DFQATT, SNEGSKA (reference sequence). V shed 5 bases and J 8 bases; nucleotides not matched to a gene: 6. This CDR3 spans 14 amino acids.

This clonotype occurred many times. CDR3 sequence: CASSLAGSSNQPQHF. In DNA form, the CDR3 reads TGTGCCAGCAGCTTAGCGGGAAGTAGCAATCAGCCCCAGCATTTT. The J gene is TRBJ1-5, the V gene TRBV7-2; D unresolved. The V end was cut by 0 bases, the J end by 0 bases, with 6 bases between. Germline CDR1 and CDR2: SGHTA and FQGNSA. This CDR3 spans 15 amino acids.

This clonotype has just a few counts. This may arise from a read error, as a much more abundant clone is one base away. The J gene is TRBJ2-1, the V gene TRBV3-1, with 7 bases identical to TRBD2. The J segment lost 6 bases and the V segment lost 0 bases, leaving 5 bases of the junction unmatched. Germline assignment: CDR1 LGHDT and CDR2 YNNKEL (reference sequence). There are 15 residues in the CDR3. CDR3 in DNA: TGTGCCAGCAGCCAAGAGGGACTAAAGGGCAATGAGCAGTTCTTC. Translated: CASSQEGLKGNEQFF.